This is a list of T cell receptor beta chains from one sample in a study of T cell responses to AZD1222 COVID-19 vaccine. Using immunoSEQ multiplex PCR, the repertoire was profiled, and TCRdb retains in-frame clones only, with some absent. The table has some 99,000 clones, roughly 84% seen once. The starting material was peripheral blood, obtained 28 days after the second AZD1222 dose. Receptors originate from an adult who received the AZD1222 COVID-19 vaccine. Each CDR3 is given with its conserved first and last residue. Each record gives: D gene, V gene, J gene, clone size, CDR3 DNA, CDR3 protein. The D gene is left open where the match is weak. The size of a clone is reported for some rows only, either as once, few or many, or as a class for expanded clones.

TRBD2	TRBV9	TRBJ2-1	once	TGTGCCAGCAGCACGGGACTAAGCTCCTACAATGAGCAGTTCTTC	CASSTGLSSYNEQFF
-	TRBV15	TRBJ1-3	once	TGTGCCACCAGCAGCAGACGGGGCTCTGGAAACACCATATATTTT	CATSSRRGSGNTIYF
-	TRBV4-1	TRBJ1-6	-	TGCGCCAGCAGCCAAGAGAGAGATAGCTCCTATAATTCACCCCTCCACTTT	CASSQERDSSYNSPLHF
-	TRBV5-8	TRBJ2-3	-	TGTGCCAGCAGCTTGTACAGGGTCACAGATACGCAGTATTTT	CASSLYRVTDTQYF
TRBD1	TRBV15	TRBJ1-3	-	TGTGCCACCAGCCAGGGACAGGGGTATACCACCTCTGGAAACACCATATATTTT	CATSQGQGYTTSGNTIYF
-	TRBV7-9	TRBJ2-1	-	TGTGCCAGCAGCCCGTGGGACTTCTCCTACAATGAGCAGTTCTTC	CASSPWDFSYNEQFF
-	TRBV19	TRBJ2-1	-	TGTGCCAGTAGTATATATAGCGGAGGTACCTACAATGAGCAGTTCTTC	CASSIYSGGTYNEQFF
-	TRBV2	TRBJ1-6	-	TGTGCCAGCAGTGACTCGGGTTCCCTCCACTTT	CASSDSGSLHF
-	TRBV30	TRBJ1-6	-	TGTGCCTGGAGGGCAGGACCTAATTCACCCCTCCACTTT	CAWRAGPNSPLHF
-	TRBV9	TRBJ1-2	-	TGTGCCAGCAGCGTAGGGGAGGGATATGGCTACACCTTC	CASSVGEGYGYTF
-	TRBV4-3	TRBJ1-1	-	TGCGCCAGCAGCCAAGAGTACAGGGAGGGGACTGAAGCTTTCTTT	CASSQEYREGTEAFF
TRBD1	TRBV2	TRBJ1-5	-	TGTGCCAGCAGTGAAGCGGTTATGGGACAGACCCCGATCGTACATTTT	CASSEAVMGQTPIVHF
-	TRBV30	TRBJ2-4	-	TGTGCCTGGAAGTTAGGAGTGGTTCAGTACTTC	CAWKLGVVQYF
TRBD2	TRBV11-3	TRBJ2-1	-	TGTGCCAGCAGCTTTGCACGCCCCGGGACTAGTAATGAGCAGTTCTTC	CASSFARPGTSNEQFF
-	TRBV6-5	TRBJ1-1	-	TGTGCCAGCAGTTACGACAGCATGAACACTGAAGCTTTCTTT	CASSYDSMNTEAFF
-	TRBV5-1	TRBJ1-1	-	TGCGCCAGCAGCTTGGAGGGTGCTGTGAACACTGAAGCTTTCTTT	CASSLEGAVNTEAFF
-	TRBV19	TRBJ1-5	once	TGTGCCAGTAGTATACAGGTCGATCAGCCCCAGCATTTT	CASSIQVDQPQHF
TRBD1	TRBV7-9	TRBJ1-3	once	TGTGCCAGCAACCCTACCTGGAACAGGGGTTCTGGAAACACCATATATTTT	CASNPTWNRGSGNTIYF
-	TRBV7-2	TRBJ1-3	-	TGTGCCAGCAGCTTAGACGGGACTGGAAACACCATATATTTT	CASSLDGTGNTIYF
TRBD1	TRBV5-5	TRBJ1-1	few	TGTGCCAGCAGCGGGACAGGGGGAAACACTGAAGCTTTCTTT	CASSGTGGNTEAFF
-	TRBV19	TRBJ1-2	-	TGTGCCAGTAGTATGTCCAGATTTAACTATGGCTACACCTTC	CASSMSRFNYGYTF
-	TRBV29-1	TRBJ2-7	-	TGCAGCGTTGCCCAGGGCAACATCTACGAGCAGTACTTC	CSVAQGNIYEQYF
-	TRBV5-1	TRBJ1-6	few	TGCGCCAGCAGCTTCCAAACTCTCGGGTCGGATTCACCCCTCCACTTT	CASSFQTLGSDSPLHF
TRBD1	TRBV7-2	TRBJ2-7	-	TGTGCCAGCAGCTTTGACAGGGGGCGCGACGAGCAGTACTTC	CASSFDRGRDEQYF
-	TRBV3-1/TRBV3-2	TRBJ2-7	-	TGTGCCAGCAGCTTGGGACAAACCTACGAGCAGTACTTC	CASSLGQTYEQYF
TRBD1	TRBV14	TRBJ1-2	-	TGTGCCAGCAGCCGTACAGGGGTAGGACCTAACTATGGCTACACCTTC	CASSRTGVGPNYGYTF
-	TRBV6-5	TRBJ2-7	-	TGTGCCAGCAGTTATTTAGACTACGAGCAGTACTTC	CASSYLDYEQYF
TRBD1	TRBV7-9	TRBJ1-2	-	TGTGCCAGCAGCCCCTCCGGGACAGGGGCGGAGGGCTACACCTTC	CASSPSGTGAEGYTF
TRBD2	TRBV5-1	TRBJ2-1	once	TGCGCCAGCAGCTTGGCTCTAGCGGGAGGCAATGAGCAGTTCTTC	CASSLALAGGNEQFF
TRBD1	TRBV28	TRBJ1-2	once	TGTGCCAGCAGTTTAGACAGGGATTATGGCTACACCTTC	CASSLDRDYGYTF
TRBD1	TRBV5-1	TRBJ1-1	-	TGCGCCAGCAGCTATGGAGACAGGGCGAACCCCACTGAAGCTTTCTTT	CASSYGDRANPTEAFF
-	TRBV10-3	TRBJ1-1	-	TGTGCCATCAGTGAGTGGGGGGTTTCGACTTTCTTT	CAISEWGVSTFF
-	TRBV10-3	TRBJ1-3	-	TGTGCCATCAAGACTGTAAACACCATATATTTT	CAIKTVNTIYF
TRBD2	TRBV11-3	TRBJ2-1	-	TGTGCCAGCAGCCCTATAGCGGGAGGGCCGGAAAATGAGCAGTTCTTC	CASSPIAGGPENEQFF
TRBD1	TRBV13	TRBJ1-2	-	TGTGCCAGCAGCTTATTCCTAACTTGGACAGGGAAGGACTATGGCTACACCTTC	CASSLFLTWTGKDYGYTF
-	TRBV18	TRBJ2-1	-	TGTGCCAGCTCACCAGGAATCGCAGGGGACAATGAGCAGTTCTTC	CASSPGIAGDNEQFF
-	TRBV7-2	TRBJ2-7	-	TGTGCCAGCAGCTTGGCGGACCTCTCCTACGAGCAGTACTTC	CASSLADLSYEQYF
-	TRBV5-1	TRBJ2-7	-	TGCGCCAGCAGGTCCGGGCTAGACTACGAGCAGTACTTC	CASRSGLDYEQYF
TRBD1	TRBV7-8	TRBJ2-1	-	TGTGCCAGCAGCTTAAACAGGGGCGGCTCCAATGAGCAGTTCTTC	CASSLNRGGSNEQFF
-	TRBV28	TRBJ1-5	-	TGTGCCAGCAGCCCCCCAGGGGTTCAGCCCCAGCATTTT	CASSPPGVQPQHF
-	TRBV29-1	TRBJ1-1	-	TGCAGCGTTGGAGGGGAGGGGGACACTGAAGCTTTCTTT	CSVGGEGDTEAFF
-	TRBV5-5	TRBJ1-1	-	TGTGCCAGCAGCTGGGAACGGGTGGGTGAAGCTTTCTTT	CASSWERVGEAFF
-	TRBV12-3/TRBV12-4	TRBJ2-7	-	TGTGCCAGCAGTTCACATGGCTACGAGCAGTACTTC	CASSSHGYEQYF
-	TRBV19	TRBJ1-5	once	TGTGCCAGTAGTACCAGTTTAAGCCGGCATCAGCCCCAGCATTTT	CASSTSLSRHQPQHF